What follows is one T cell receptor (beta chain) and its context. This sample was included in a study of blood T cell repertoires in COVID-19. Study context: Whether acute or convalescent, the COVID-19 samples came from the United States, Italy and Spain. PBMCs, B-cell-depleted T cells, or T cells were the source of the cDNA or gDNA that made up the material.

Germline trimming cut 5 bases from V and 4 bases from J; bases unmatched to any gene: 7. Germline lookup yields CDR1 SGHAT and CDR2 FQNNGV. This CDR3 spans 15 amino acids. As processed by the authors: Cell counts per sample came from amplifying reference gene primers. The table came from immunoSEQ multiplex PCR; TCRdb's copy has only in-frame clones and leaves some out. V and J calls plus clone size are reproduced from that table; the DNA served to infer D and trimming. The table lists 95,000 to 150,000 clones, 75% to 90% of them singletons. This clonotype was obtained from a man in his forties with acute or convalescent COVID-19. Sample: peripheral blood. The chain uses TRBV11-2 and TRBJ2-3; 9 nucleotides match TRBD1. DNA for the CDR3: TGTGCCAGCAGCACACGGACAGGGGTCGCAGATACGCAGTATTTT. This gives the protein CASSTRTGVADTQYF. Together with reference TRBV11-2 and TRBJ2-3, the CDR3 gives the full variable domain: EAGVAQSPRYKIIEKRQSVAFWCNPISGHATLYWYQQILGQGPKLLIQFQNNGVVDDSQLPKDRFSAERLKGVDSTLKIQPAKLEDSAVYLCASSTRTGVADTQYFGPGTRLTVL.